The T cell receptor (beta chain) under discussion was sequenced for a study of T cell responses to AZD1222 COVID-19 vaccine. Findings and limits, study-wide: Clonal diversity may have been underestimated, and the donors were mostly white British, with more females than males.

Produced via immunoSEQ multiplex PCR; TCRdb's table is partial and in-frame only. Counted here are 150,000 to 200,000 clones, approximately 91% occurring once; the ten biggest clones make up approximately 1.8%. CDR1 and CDR2 (germline): LNHDA, SQIVND (reference sequence). The V end was cut by 6 bases, the J end by 6 bases, with 17 bases between. CDR3 length equals 15 residues. Note on this clone: What it binds is not known.

This sequence was found in an adult who received the AZD1222 COVID-19 vaccine. Sequenced material: peripheral blood, taken 28 days after the second AZD1222 dose. The chain recombines TRBV19 with TRBJ1-4; D may be TRBD1 (5 bases). The CDR3 sequence: CASRSQGIGHEKLFF. CDR3 in DNA: TGTGCCAGTAGATCCCAGGGTATCGGACATGAAAAACTGTTTTTT.